This T cell receptor beta chain was sequenced for a study of radiotherapy plus CTLA-4 blockade in lung cancer. Study-wide context: With roughly a third of patients having disease control, objective responses were seen in about 19%. Notes on the study in general: Response was reportedly best predicted by early blood T cell clone dynamics, with interferon-beta. Following radiotherapy plus ipilimumab, tumor-derived TCR clones expanded in the blood.

Of note for this clone: Its target is unknown.

Chemo-refractory metastatic non-small-cell lung cancer patients received focal radiation with ipilimumab CTLA-4 blockade. TCRdb's copy holds only in-frame clones and misses some; the assay was immunoSEQ multiplex PCR. Among around 70,000 clones listed, approximately 83% were seen once. The TCR sequence derives from a human donor with non-small cell lung cancer who had a partial response to radiotherapy plus ipilimumab. Here the sequenced sample was peripheral blood, taken from a patient treated with radiotherapy plus ipilimumab.

The CDR3 DNA follows: TGTGCCAGCAGTTCCCAACGAACAGGGGGAGTATACACCGGGGAGCTGTTTTTT. Its protein product is CASSSQRTGGVYTGELFF. This chain connects TRBV28 to TRBJ2-2, with 8 bases identical to TRBD1. The trim removed 4 bases at V and 3 bases at J, leaving 13 bases unmatched. CDR3 size: 18 residues. Germline V CDR1 and CDR2: MDHEN, SYDVKM.